Here is one T cell receptor beta chain with its context. The sample belongs to a study of shared clonotypes between healthy human individuals. Produced via immunoSEQ multiplex PCR; TCRdb's table is partial and in-frame only. The repertoire holds about 2.4 million clones, more than 90% seen once, with roughly 0.13% in the top ten. V was trimmed by 2 bases and J by 11 bases, leaving 16 bases between them. CDR1 and CDR2 from the germline V gene are SGHNT and YYREEE (reference sequence). The CDR3 extends over 13 amino acids. This TCR was sampled from a man younger than 35 in good health. Sequenced input: naive CD4+ T cells sorted from blood. This sample's subset: CD45RA+ positively selected. This chain connects TRBV5-4 to TRBJ2-5; D remains unclear. CDR3 sequence reads: CASSFPSDSSQYF. CDR3 bases: TGTGCCAGCAGCTTTCCCAGTGACTCATCTCAGTACTTC.